The clone carrying this T cell receptor (beta chain) came up many times. What it binds is not known. Unique molecular identifiers were incorporated when the TCRbeta library was constructed. TCRdb ran MiXCR on the PCR reads and lists one entry per CDR3 protein. This sample has 150,000 to 250,000 distinct CDR3 sequences; about 6% occur once, and the top ten carry 4.5%. This entry belongs to a study of T-cell reconstitution after alpha-beta-depleted transplantation in children. Whole-study findings and limits: T cells produced anew were the main source of T-cell counts and diversity one year after transplant.

CDR3 size: 12 residues. V was cut by 3 bases and J by 5 bases, with 8 bases left in between. Germline-derived CDR1 and CDR2 are SQVTM and ANQGSEA. Sample: PBMCs, taken before TCRalphabeta/CD19-depleted stem cell transplant. This chain links TRBV29-1 with TRBJ1-5, with unresolved D. The receptor's source is a girl less than two years old with combined immunodeficiency, due to receive a stem cell transplant. CDR3 loop: CSVEEDDQPQHF. The CDR3 DNA sequence: TGCAGCGTTGAGGAGGATGATCAGCCCCAGCATTTT.